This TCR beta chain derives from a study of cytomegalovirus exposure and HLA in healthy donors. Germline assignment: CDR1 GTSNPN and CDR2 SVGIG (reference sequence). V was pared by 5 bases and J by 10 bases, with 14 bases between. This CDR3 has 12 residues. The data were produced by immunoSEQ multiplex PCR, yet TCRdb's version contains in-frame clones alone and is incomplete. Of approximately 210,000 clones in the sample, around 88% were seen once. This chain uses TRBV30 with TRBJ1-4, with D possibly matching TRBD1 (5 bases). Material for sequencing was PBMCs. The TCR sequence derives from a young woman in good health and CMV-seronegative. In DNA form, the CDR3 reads TGTGCCTGGGGGGCCGCTCTTGGAAAACTGTTTTTT. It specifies CAWGAALGKLFF.